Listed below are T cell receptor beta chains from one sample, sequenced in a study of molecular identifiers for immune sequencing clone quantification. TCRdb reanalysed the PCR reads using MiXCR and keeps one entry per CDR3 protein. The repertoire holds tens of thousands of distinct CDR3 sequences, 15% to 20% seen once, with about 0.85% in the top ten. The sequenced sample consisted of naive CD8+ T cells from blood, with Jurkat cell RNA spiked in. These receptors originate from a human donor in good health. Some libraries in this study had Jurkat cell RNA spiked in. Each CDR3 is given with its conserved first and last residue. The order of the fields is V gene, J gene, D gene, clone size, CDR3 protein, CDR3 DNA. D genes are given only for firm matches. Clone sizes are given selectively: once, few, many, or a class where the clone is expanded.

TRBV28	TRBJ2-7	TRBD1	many	CASSTTGISYEQYF	TGTGCCAGCAGTACGACAGGGATTTCCTACGAGCAGTACTTC
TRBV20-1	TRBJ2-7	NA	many	CSAYPEDKKDEQYF	TGCAGTGCTTACCCGGAGGATAAAAAGGACGAGCAGTACTTC
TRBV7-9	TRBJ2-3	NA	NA	CASSEDGFSDTQYF	TGTGCCAGCAGTGAAGACGGCTTCTCAGATACGCAGTATTTT
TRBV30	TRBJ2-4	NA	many	CAWSIVRGSDIQYF	TGTGCCTGGAGTATCGTCAGGGGATCGGACATTCAGTACTTC
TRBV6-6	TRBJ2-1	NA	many	CAIAGPGGRTYNEQFF	TGTGCCATCGCCGGGCCGGGTGGAAGAACTTACAATGAGCAGTTCTTC
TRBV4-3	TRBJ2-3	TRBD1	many	CASSPDRGLGDTQYF	TGCGCCAGCAGCCCTGACAGGGGGCTTGGAGATACGCAGTATTTT
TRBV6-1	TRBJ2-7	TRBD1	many	CASIRTGDYEQYF	TGTGCCAGCATCAGGACAGGGGACTACGAGCAGTACTTC
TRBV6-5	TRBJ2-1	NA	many	CASSYTALDYNEQFF	TGTGCCAGCAGTTACACGGCCCTGGACTACAATGAGCAGTTCTTC
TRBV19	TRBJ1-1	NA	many	CASSTADDSSPNTEAFF	TGTGCCAGTAGTACCGCGGATGACAGTTCCCCGAACACTGAAGCTTTCTTT
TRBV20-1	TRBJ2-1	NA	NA	CSARDLKGPGDEQFF	TGCAGTGCTAGAGATCTGAAGGGGCCCGGGGATGAGCAGTTCTTC
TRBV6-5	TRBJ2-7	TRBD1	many	CASSDRDSSYEQYF	TGTGCCAGCAGTGATAGGGACAGCTCCTACGAGCAGTACTTC
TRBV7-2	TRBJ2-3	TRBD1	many	CASSLTGTTDTQYF	TGTGCCAGCAGCTTGACAGGGACCACAGATACGCAGTATTTT
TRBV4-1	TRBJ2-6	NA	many	CASSQDGWGSGANVLTF	TGCGCCAGCAGCCAAGATGGGTGGGGCTCTGGGGCCAACGTCCTGACTTTC
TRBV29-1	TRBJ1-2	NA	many	CSAEWTYNYGYTF	TGCAGCGCCGAATGGACATACAACTATGGCTACACCTTC
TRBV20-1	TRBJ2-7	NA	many	CSARQIGEQYF	TGCAGTGCCAGACAAATTGGAGAGCAGTACTTC
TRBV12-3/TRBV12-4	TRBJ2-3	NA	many	CASSRYDTTDTQYF	TGTGCCAGCAGTCGATATGACACGACAGATACGCAGTATTTT
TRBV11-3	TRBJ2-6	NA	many	CASRIGLWVAGANVLTF	TGTGCCAGCAGGATAGGGCTCTGGGTGGCTGGGGCCAACGTCCTGACTTTC
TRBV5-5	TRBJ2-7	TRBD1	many	CASSPDRGPLVGEQYF	TGTGCCAGCAGCCCGGACAGGGGGCCGCTAGTGGGCGAGCAGTACTTC
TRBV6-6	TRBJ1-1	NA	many	CASSYPLNAGNTEAFF	TGTGCCAGCAGTTACCCCCTAAATGCCGGGAACACTGAAGCTTTCTTT
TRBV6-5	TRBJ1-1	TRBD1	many	CASSLGTGGNTEAFF	TGTGCCAGCAGTCTCGGGACAGGGGGCAACACTGAAGCTTTCTTT
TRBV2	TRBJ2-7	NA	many	CASSESGQYTLYEQYF	TGTGCCAGCAGTGAAAGCGGACAGTACACCCTCTACGAGCAGTACTTC
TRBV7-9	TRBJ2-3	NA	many	CASSLDITDTQYF	TGTGCCAGCAGCTTAGACATCACAGATACGCAGTATTTT
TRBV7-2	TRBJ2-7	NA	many	CASSLIPDDEQYF	TGTGCCAGCAGCTTAATACCCGACGACGAGCAGTACTTC
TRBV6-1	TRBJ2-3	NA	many	CASSPGVNTDTQYF	TGTGCCAGCAGTCCAGGGGTGAACACAGATACGCAGTATTTT
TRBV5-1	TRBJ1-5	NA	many	CASSLVPRAYDSNQPQHF	TGCGCCAGCAGCTTGGTACCCCGGGCCTACGATAGCAATCAGCCCCAGCATTTT
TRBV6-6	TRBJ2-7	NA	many	CASSYVDEQYF	TGTGCCAGCAGTTACGTAGACGAGCAGTACTTC